Each of the 5 T cell receptor beta chains below was sequenced from the same sample in a study of circulating and synovial CD4+ cells in juvenile arthritis. Sequencing used immunoSEQ multiplex PCR; TCRdb keeps in-frame clones, though not all of them. Of 36,000 or so clones detected, about 94% appear once; the ten largest clones hold around 0.64%. The specimen was CD4+ T cells from blood. The receptor set was obtained from a human donor with juvenile idiopathic arthritis.

The chain links TRBV9 to TRBJ1-1; maybe TRBD1 (5 bases). Germline V lookup: CDR1 SGDLS, CDR2 YYNGEE. Trimming cost V 4 bases and J 0 bases, with 16 bases left between them. The length of the CDR3 is 16 residues. The CDR3 sequence: CASSPLSRALNTEAFF. CDR3 DNA sequence: TGTGCCAGCAGCCCCCTGTCCAGGGCCCTGAACACTGAAGCTTTCTTT. The whole variable domain, filled in from reference TRBV9 and TRBJ1-1, reads DSGVTQTPKHLITATGQRVTLRCSPRSGDLSVYWYQQSLDQGLQFLIQYYNGEERAKGNILERFSAQQFPDLHSELNLSSLELGDSALYFCASSPLSRALNTEAFFGQGTRLTVV.

The CDR3 bases are TGTGCCAGCAGCACCACAGGGGGCGCAGGAGGCTACACCTTC. It yields the protein CASSTTGGAGGYTF. V is TRBV7-2 and J is TRBJ1-2, with 9 bases matching TRBD1. This CDR3 has 14 residues. Germline V CDR1 and CDR2: SGHTA, FQGNSA. J gave up 8 bases and V 5 bases, and 9 bases lay outside the gene matches.

This chain uses TRBV7-9 with TRBJ2-7, with TRBD2 as a possible D gene (6 bases). Trimming left V 8 bases short and J 6 bases short, with 20 bases between. The V gene's germline CDR1 is SEHNR and CDR2 FQNEAQ (reference sequence). The CDR3 sequence is 14 residues long. This chain's CDR3 is CASGAGGKRSEQYF. In nucleotides, the CDR3 is TGTGCCAGCGGAGCGGGCGGAAAGAGGAGCGAGCAGTACTTC. Full variable domain (remainder filled in from reference TRBV7-9 and TRBJ2-7): DTGVSQNPRHKITKRGQNVTFRCDPISEHNRLYWYRQTLGQGPEFLTYFQNEAQLEKSRLLSDRFSAERPKGSFSTLEIQRTEQGDSAMYLCASGAGGKRSEQYFGPGTRLTVT.

The chain employs TRBV5-1 and TRBJ2-1, with 7 positions matching TRBD2. The V gene end was trimmed by 0 bases and the J gene end by 8 bases; junction bases not matched to a gene: 8. Germline values: CDR1 SGHRS, CDR2 YFSETQ. The CDR3 loop spans 15 amino acids. The CDR3 bases are TGCGCCAGCAGCTTGGTCTCCAGCGGGGCATATGAGCAGTTCTTC. Translated, it gives CASSLVSSGAYEQFF.

This clone was counted once. The chain employs TRBV7-2 and TRBJ1-2, with TRBD1 matching 9 bases. CDR1 is SGHTA, CDR2 FQGNSA, per germline. The CDR3 covers 14 residues. V lost 4 bases, J lost 5 bases, and 5 bases stayed unmatched. The CDR3 is CASSSGDRVYGYTF. DNA of the CDR3: TGTGCCAGCAGCTCCGGGGACAGGGTATATGGCTACACCTTC.